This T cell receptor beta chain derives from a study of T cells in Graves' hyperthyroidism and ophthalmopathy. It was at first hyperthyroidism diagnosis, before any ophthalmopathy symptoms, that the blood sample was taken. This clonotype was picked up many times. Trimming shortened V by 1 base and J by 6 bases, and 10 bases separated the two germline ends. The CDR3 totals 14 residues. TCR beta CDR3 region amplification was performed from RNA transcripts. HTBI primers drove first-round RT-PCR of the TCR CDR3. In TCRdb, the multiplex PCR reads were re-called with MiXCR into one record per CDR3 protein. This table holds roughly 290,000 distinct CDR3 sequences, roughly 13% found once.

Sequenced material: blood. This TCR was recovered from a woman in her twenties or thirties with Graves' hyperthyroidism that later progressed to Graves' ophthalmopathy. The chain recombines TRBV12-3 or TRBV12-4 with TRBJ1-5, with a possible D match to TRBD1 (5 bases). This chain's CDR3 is CASSLGGVTQPQHF. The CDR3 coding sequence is TGTGCCAGCAGTTTAGGGGGGGTAACTCAGCCCCAGCATTTT.